The entry below gives a single T cell receptor beta chain sequence along with its context. Per the study methods: Nucleated cell counts were estimated from reference gene primer amplification. The assay was immunoSEQ multiplex PCR, and TCRdb's table has in-frame clones only and misses some. V and J calls and clone size are as listed in that table; D and trimming were resolved from the DNA. The sample lists approximately 100,000 clones, over 85% occurring once. Germline CDR1 reads DFQATT; CDR2 reads SNEGSKA (reference sequence). CDR3 length equals 11 residues. V was cut by 5 bases and J by 0 bases, with 4 bases left in between. This sample was taken from a study of blood T cell repertoires in COVID-19. Across the study: T cells, B-cell-depleted T cells, or PBMCs supplied cDNA or gDNA.

The TCR comes from a woman over 75 in a cohort sampled during active COVID-19. The specimen was peripheral blood. This chain uses TRBV20-1 with TRBJ1-1, with no clear D. The CDR3 DNA reads as TGCAGTGCTCCAGTGAACACTGAAGCTTTCTTT. Its protein is CSAPVNTEAFF.